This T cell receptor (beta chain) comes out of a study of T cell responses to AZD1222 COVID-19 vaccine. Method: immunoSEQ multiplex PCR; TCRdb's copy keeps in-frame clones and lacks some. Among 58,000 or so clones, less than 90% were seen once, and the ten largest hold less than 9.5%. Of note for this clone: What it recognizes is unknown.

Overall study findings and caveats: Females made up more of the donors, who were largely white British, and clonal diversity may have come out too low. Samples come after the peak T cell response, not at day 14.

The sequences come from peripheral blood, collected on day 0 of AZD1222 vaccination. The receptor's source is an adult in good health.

CDR3 region: CASSLRTGVSGQDTQYF. CDR3 in DNA: TGTGCCAGCAGCCTGCGGACAGGGGTTAGCGGGCAAGATACGCAGTATTTT. This sequence joins TRBV5-8 and TRBJ2-3; 9 nucleotides match TRBD1. Germline CDR1 is SGHTS and CDR2 is YDEGEE. With 4 bases clipped from V and 5 bases from J, the junction kept 14 bases outside the gene matches. The CDR3 length is 17 residues.